A single count supports the clone carrying this TCR beta chain. What it binds is not known. The entry originates in a study of CD8+CD57+ T cells in acquired aplastic anemia. About the study: DNA from sorted CD4+ and CD8+ cells averaged roughly 3.2 ug. The average read count for CD4+ cells in healthy donors was around 9.9 million.

Germline values: CDR1 DFQATT, CDR2 SNEGSKA (reference sequence). This CDR3 is 12 amino acids long. V was shortened by 8 bases and J by 2 bases, with 12 bases between the two germline ends. Points from the study as a whole: Between the patient and control groups, CD8+ Simpson's diversity did not differ significantly. Over 25 shared CD8+ CDR3s appeared highly expressed within patients' immunodominant clones.

TCR beta VDJ and CDR3 profiles were obtained from a genomic DNA template. In TCRdb, the reads were re-called with MiXCR into one record per CDR3 protein. Among about 400,000 distinct CDR3 sequences, approximately 70% were seen once, and the ten largest hold around 4%. This TCR derives from a human donor in good health, serving as a control. V gene TRBV20-1 combines with J gene TRBJ2-5; D might be TRBD2 (7 bases). The sample taken for sequencing was sorted CD4+, CD8+, or CD8+CD57+ T cells (not recorded which) from PBMCs. CDR3 bases: TGCAGTTACCGGGGGGCACAAGAGACCCAGTACTTC. Translating gives CSYRGAQETQYF.